What follows are 27 T cell receptor beta chains derived from one specimen sequenced in a study of T cells expressing NK-cell markers. TCRdb re-analyzed the 5' RACE reads; it lists each CDR3 protein once, without DNA. This repertoire includes 350,000 to 450,000 distinct CDR3 sequences. The sequenced sample was blood T cells: a sorted CD56 or NKG2C T cell subset, CD4+ or CD8+ T cells, or bulk PBMC T cells (not recorded which). The receptors stem from a man between 18 and 69 years old in good health.

The gene calls are TRBV24-1 and TRBJ2-1; TCRdb lists TRBD1, though no DNA is available to test this call. The CDR3 spans 13 residues. CDR1 and CDR2 (germline): KGHDR, SFDVKD. CDR3 protein: CATSRGVGNEQFF.

This chain links TRBV7-2 with TRBJ1-4. CDR3 length: 12 residues. CDR1 is SGHTA, CDR2 FQGNSA, per germline. The chain's CDR3 is CASRRASEKLFF.

This chain uses TRBV7-9 with TRBJ1-1; the D call from TCRdb, TRBD1, cannot be confirmed without DNA. The CDR3 loop spans 15 amino acids. Germline CDR1 is SEHNR and CDR2 is FQNEAQ (reference sequence). The CDR3 protein is CASSSLRQADTEAFF.

CDR3 residues: CASGRGHSNQPQHF. J is TRBJ1-5 and V is TRBV6-1; TCRdb proposes TRBD1, but this gene call is untestable without DNA. Germline CDR1 and CDR2: MNHNS and SASEGT. The CDR3 runs to 14 residues.

The chain joins TRBV29-1 to TRBJ2-7. Germline V gene data show CDR1 as SQVTM and CDR2 as ANQGSEA. CDR3 length: 12 residues. The CDR3 region is CSVRPQGYEQYF.

The chain combines TRBV5-1 with TRBJ1-1; TCRdb lists TRBD1, though no DNA is available to test this call. Germline V gene sequence: CDR1 SGHRS, CDR2 YFSETQ. CDR3 length: 15 amino acids. CDR3 region: CASSPLGRGYTEAFF.

The chain joins TRBV18 to TRBJ1-5; lacking DNA, the TRBD1 call made by TCRdb goes unchecked. Germline loops: CDR1 KGHSH, CDR2 LQKENI. The CDR3 contains 13 residues. The CDR3 reads CASSRGQNQPQHF.

The chain employs TRBV20-1 and TRBJ2-1; the TRBD1 assignment by TCRdb is unverifiable without DNA. Germline V gives CDR1 DFQATT, CDR2 SNEGSKA (reference sequence). This CDR3 is 15 amino acids long. The CDR3 reads CSANPTGGGWNEQFF.

The genes are TRBV12-3 or TRBV12-4 and TRBJ2-1; absent DNA, TCRdb's TRBD1 call cannot be checked. The CDR3 consists of 13 residues. The CDR3 region is CATTGGRGNEQFF.

The CDR3 here is CASSLSVAGAVAQETQYF. The rearrangement links TRBV5-1 to TRBJ2-5; the TCRdb call, TRBD2, lacks DNA for checking. The CDR3 contains 18 residues. Germline V gene data show CDR1 as SGHRS and CDR2 as YFSETQ.

The rearrangement links TRBV12-3 or TRBV12-4 to TRBJ2-2. The CDR3 loop spans 12 amino acids. The CDR3 reads CASSYGQGELFF.

The chain has TRBV14 and TRBJ2-5. CDR3 size: 16 residues. CDR1 is SGHDN, CDR2 FVKESK, per germline. CDR3 loop: CASSQALRGAQETQYF.

The chain recombines TRBV7-6 with TRBJ1-1. The CDR3 is 15 amino acids. Germline-derived CDR1 and CDR2 are SGHVS and FNYEAQ. CDR3 sequence: CASSLGSRRDTEAFF.

This sequence joins TRBV5-1 and TRBJ2-3; without DNA, the TCRdb call of TRBD2 cannot be checked. The CDR3 extends over 18 amino acids. Per the germline V gene, CDR1 is SGHRS and CDR2 is YFSETQ. CDR3 protein: CASSSAPLAGGLSDTQYF.

V usage is TRBV4-2 and J usage is TRBJ2-3; the D gene TCRdb calls, TRBD1, cannot be checked with no DNA. The CDR3 runs to 17 residues. Germline V gives CDR1 LGHNA, CDR2 YNFKEQ. The CDR3 loop reads CASSQDVPGQGLNTQYF.

The chain has TRBV5-1 and TRBJ2-1. The CDR3 has 14 residues. The V gene's germline CDR1 is SGHRS and CDR2 YFSETQ. This CDR3 reads CASKRKQGNNEQFF.

The chain uses TRBV7-2 and TRBJ2-1; the TCRdb D gene call, TRBD1, has no DNA to confirm it. Germline assignment: CDR1 SGHTA and CDR2 FQGNSA. The CDR3 has 11 residues. The CDR3 loop is CASSSRVEQFF.

The J gene is TRBJ2-3, the V gene TRBV5-5. The germline CDR1 and CDR2 sequences are SGHKS and YYEKEE (reference sequence). The CDR3 is 16 amino acids. CDR3 protein: CASSRSWGTSTDTQYF. Using reference TRBV5-5 and TRBJ2-3 for the parts outside the CDR3, the full variable domain is DAGVTQSPTHLIKTRGQQVTLRCSPISGHKSVSWYQQVLGQGPQFIFQYYEKEERGRGNFPDRFSARQFPNYSSELNVNALLLGDSALYLCASSRSWGTSTDTQYFGPGTRLTVL.

This chain links TRBV19 with TRBJ1-2. Germline assignment: CDR1 LNHDA and CDR2 SQIVND (reference sequence). The CDR3 covers 14 residues. The CDR3 sequence is CASSQVGKHYGYTF.

The chain is built from TRBV24-1 and TRBJ2-3; TCRdb's assignment of TRBD1 cannot be checked, as there is no DNA. The germline CDR1 and CDR2 sequences are KGHDR and SFDVKD. The CDR3 extends over 13 amino acids. CDR3 residues: CATGGAATDTQYF.

V usage is TRBV7-6 and J usage is TRBJ2-7; TCRdb outputs TRBD1, but without DNA this stays unchecked. The CDR3 covers 14 residues. CDR1 is SGHVS and CDR2 is FNYEAQ in the germline V gene. The CDR3 is CASSPGPRVGEQYF. Combining the CDR3 with reference TRBV7-6 and TRBJ2-7 gives the whole variable domain GAGVSQSPRYKVTKRGQDVALRCDPISGHVSLYWYRQALGQGPEFLTYFNYEAQQDKSGLPNDRFSAERPEGSISTLTIQRTEQRDSAMYRCASSPGPRVGEQYFGPGTRLTVT.

The chain employs TRBV11-2 and TRBJ1-1. CDR1 SGHAT and CDR2 FQNNGV come from the germline V gene. This CDR3 has 13 residues. CDR3 in amino acids: CASSLGHNTEAFF.

The chain uses TRBV11-2 and TRBJ1-3; TCRdb outputs TRBD1, but without DNA this stays unchecked. The CDR3 is made up of 14 amino acids. Germline values: CDR1 SGHAT, CDR2 FQNNGV. The chain's CDR3 is CASSPGKSGNTIYF.

The chain is built from TRBV20-1 and TRBJ1-4; TCRdb returns TRBD1, unconfirmable since there is no DNA. From germline, CDR1 is DFQATT and CDR2 SNEGSKA (reference sequence). The CDR3 runs 15 residues. The CDR3 protein is CSARPRTNTNEKLFF.

The chain uses TRBV7-6 and TRBJ2-2; TCRdb returns TRBD2, unconfirmable since there is no DNA. This CDR3 has 18 amino acids. Looked up from germline, CDR1 is SGHVS and CDR2 is FNYEAQ. This chain's CDR3 is CASSLVLAGGPGTGELFF.

This chain links TRBV2 with TRBJ1-1; the TCRdb D gene call, TRBD1, has no DNA to confirm it. The germline V gene has CDR1 SNHLY and CDR2 FYNNEI. CDR3 length equals 13 residues. CDR3 in amino acids: CASNRGGNTEAFF.

The chain carries TRBV12-3 or TRBV12-4 and TRBJ1-3; there is no DNA to check the TCRdb D call of TRBD1. The CDR3 length is 15 residues. Here the CDR3 reads CASSLRTGLGNTIYF.